A single sample gave rise to the 15 T cell receptor beta chains below, sequenced in a study of blood T cell repertoires in COVID-19. Produced via immunoSEQ multiplex PCR; TCRdb's table is partial and in-frame only. Among roughly 270,000 clones listed, around 83% were seen once. The source material was PBMCs or T cells enriched from blood (not recorded which). These receptor sequences come from a middle-aged man who had been exposed to COVID-19.

The chain joins TRBV7-8 to TRBJ2-1, with unresolved D. CDR1 and CDR2 (germline): SGHVS, FQNEAQ. The V gene lost 6 bases and the J gene lost 7 bases, with 16 bases spanning the gap. The CDR3 loop spans 14 amino acids. The CDR3 DNA reads as TGTGCCAGCAGTCCCCCCGTCGGTGAAAATGAGCAGTTCTTC. It is translated as CASSPPVGENEQFF.

This clone was detected only a few times. The rearrangement links TRBV7-9 to TRBJ1-2; D gene ambiguous. In germline, CDR1 is SEHNR, CDR2 FQNEAQ (reference sequence). V gave up 3 bases and J gave up 0 bases, with 8 bases separating them. The CDR3 totals 14 residues. CDR3 nucleotide sequence: TGTGCCAGCAGCTTTAGGGAGGCTAACTATGGCTACACCTTC. It yields the protein CASSFREANYGYTF.

The rearrangement uses TRBV7-9 and TRBJ1-6, with 8 bases identical to TRBD1. Per germline, CDR1 SEHNR and CDR2 FQNEAQ (reference sequence). The V gene end was trimmed by 5 bases and the J gene end by 9 bases; junction bases not matched to a gene: 6. The CDR3 totals 14 residues. CDR3 amino acids: CASSPDRVRSPLHF. CDR3 nucleotides: TGTGCCAGCAGCCCGGACAGGGTCCGTTCACCCCTCCACTTT.

The chain joins TRBV9 to TRBJ1-5; D may be TRBD1 (5 bases). The V end was cut by 4 bases, the J end by 3 bases, with 14 bases between. The CDR3 sequence is 15 residues long. Germline V gene data show CDR1 as SGDLS and CDR2 as YYNGEE. CDR3 amino acids: CASSLRGEVNQPQHF. CDR3 nucleotides: TGTGCCAGCAGCCTCAGAGGGGAGGTCAATCAGCCCCAGCATTTT.

The chain uses TRBV5-1 and TRBJ1-3; no definite D call. The CDR3 runs 13 residues. The germline CDR1 and CDR2 sequences are SGHRS and YFSETQ. Trimming pared 0 bases from V and 8 bases from J, leaving 9 bases between. CDR3 sequence reads: CASSLVAEDTIYF. CDR3 nucleotides: TGCGCCAGCAGCTTGGTCGCGGAGGACACCATATATTTT. The complete variable domain, with remaining parts taken from reference TRBV5-1 and TRBJ1-3, reads KAGVTQTPRYLIKTRGQQVTLSCSPISGHRSVSWYQQTPGQGLQFLFEYFSETQRNKGNFPGRFSGRQFSNSRSEMNVSTLELGDSALYLCASSLVAEDTIYFGEGSWLTVV.

As regards this clone: Sequence at one end of the junction differs from germline and may be a read error. V is TRBV12-3 or TRBV12-4 and J is TRBJ2-3, with a tentative D call TRBD2 (6 bases). This CDR3 contains 13 residues. As DNA, the CDR3 is TGTGCCAGCAGCTTAGGGGAGGCGGATACGCAGTATTTT. Its protein is CASSLGEADTQYF.

The rearrangement uses TRBV19 and TRBJ2-6, with a possible D match to TRBD1 (6 bases). In germline, CDR1 is LNHDA, CDR2 SQIVND (reference sequence). Trimming shortened V by 4 bases and J by 0 bases, and 16 bases separated the two germline ends. CDR3 length: 18 amino acids. In DNA, the CDR3 is TGTGCCAGTAGTAACCCCGGGACACCCGTCTCTGGGGCCAACGTCCTGACTTTC. It yields the protein CASSNPGTPVSGANVLTF.

The rearrangement uses TRBV3-1 (or the pseudogene TRBV3-2) and TRBJ1-2; 7 bases fit TRBD1. The CDR3 covers 15 residues. The germline V gene has CDR1 LGHDT and CDR2 YNNKEL (reference sequence). V lost 5 bases to trimming and J lost 0 bases; unmatched junction nucleotides: 6. The CDR3 DNA reads TGTGCCAGCAGCGTCGGACAGGCCTCTAACTATGGCTACACCTTC. Translating it yields CASSVGQASNYGYTF.

The chain carries TRBV19 and TRBJ2-3; a possible D gene is TRBD1 (6 bases). The germline V and J ends were trimmed by 7 bases and 3 bases, with 14 bases remaining between them. The germline V gene has CDR1 LNHDA and CDR2 SQIVND (reference sequence). CDR3 size: 14 residues. The CDR3 loop is CASTQGQGTDTQYF. The CDR3 nucleotides read TGTGCCAGTACCCAGGGGCAAGGGACAGATACGCAGTATTTT.

This clone was observed a single time. The chain has TRBV12-3 or TRBV12-4 and TRBJ2-7, with 8 bases lining up with TRBD2. There are 12 residues in the CDR3. The J segment lost 6 bases and the V segment lost 5 bases, leaving 3 bases of the junction unmatched. In nucleotides, the CDR3 is TGTGCCAGCAGTCCAGCGGGAGTCGAGCAGTACTTC. Protein: CASSPAGVEQYF.

The chain joins TRBV5-6 to TRBJ2-7; possible D gene TRBD1, 5 bases. Trimming took off 4 bases at V and 2 bases at J, with 10 bases between the two ends. This CDR3 contains 13 residues. Germline-derived CDR1 and CDR2 are SGHDT and YYEEEE. The CDR3 nucleotides are TGTGCCAGCAGCCCCGGACAAACCTACGAGCAGTACTTC. Protein: CASSPGQTYEQYF.

The chain recombines TRBV19 with TRBJ1-5; D is perhaps TRBD1 (6 bases). V lost 6 bases to trimming and J lost 6 bases, with 21 bases between them. The CDR3 consists of 16 residues. CDR1 LNHDA and CDR2 SQIVND come from the germline V gene (reference sequence). The CDR3 DNA sequence: TGTGCCAGTAGAGAGGGGGGGCAGGGTCAGTCTCAGCCCCAGCATTTT. Translated: CASREGGQGQSQPQHF.

The V gene is TRBV19, the J gene TRBJ1-4; D gene unclear. Trimming cost V 9 bases and J 7 bases, with 18 bases left between them. The CDR3 contains 14 residues. The V gene's germline CDR1 is LNHDA and CDR2 SQIVND (reference sequence). The CDR3: CASSIGVAPEKLFF. The CDR3 DNA reads TGTGCCAGCAGCATTGGAGTCGCCCCTGAAAAACTGTTTTTT.

This clone has a handful of counts. V usage is TRBV19 and J usage is TRBJ1-2, with TRBD1 matching over 7 bases. This CDR3 is 15 amino acids long. The V and J ends lost 7 bases and 2 bases, in that order; junction bases with no gene match: 10. Germline V gene sequence: CDR1 LNHDA, CDR2 SQIVND (reference sequence). The CDR3 nucleotides are TGTGCCAGTACCCGACAGGGTCGCAGGAACTATGGCTACACCTTC. This encodes CASTRQGRRNYGYTF.

For the CDR3, the DNA is TGTGCCAGCAGCCGAACAGGGGTCACTGAAGCTTTCTTT. Its translation is CASSRTGVTEAFF. The chain joins TRBV7-9 to TRBJ1-1; 7 bases agree with TRBD1. Unmatched junction bases numbered 4, after V lost 5 bases and J lost 4 bases. The CDR3 covers 13 residues. In germline, CDR1 is SEHNR, CDR2 FQNEAQ (reference sequence).